Sequencing of this T cell receptor beta chain was carried out in a study of cytomegalovirus exposure and HLA in healthy donors. General observations from the study: Rarity characterized most TCR sequences, yet some public TCRs appeared in many donors. CMV antigen specificity of a few CMV-associated chains was confirmed in vitro. The study designated roughly 150 TCR beta chains cytomegalovirus-associated. TCR clusters originating in the first cohort tended to co-occur in the 110 or so validation repertoires, according to a later analysis.

The method was immunoSEQ multiplex PCR; TCRdb's version includes in-frame clones alone and lacks a portion of them. The repertoire holds 98,000 or so clones, with approximately 96% as singletons. About this clone itself: Its target is unknown.

V trimming: 3 bases; J trimming: 6 bases; junction bases outside the gene matches: 3. The CDR3 runs 14 residues. Germline CDR1 and CDR2: SGHTA and FQGTGA. Sequenced input: PBMCs. The sequence derives from a young woman in good health and CMV-seronegative. The chain joins TRBV7-3 to TRBJ2-3; 10 nucleotides line up with TRBD2. The CDR3 DNA reads as TGTGCCAGCAGCTTGAGCGGGGGGGCTGATACGCAGTATTTT. Amino acid sequence: CASSLSGGADTQYF.